The sample holds many counts of the clone carrying this T cell receptor beta chain. Through Arm-PCR of CDR3 regions and iRepertoire HTBI primers, TCR beta libraries were built. TCRdb independently ran MiXCR on the multiplex PCR reads; one entry per CDR3 protein. The sample shows around 250,000 distinct CDR3 sequences, approximately 20% of them seen only once. Specified time point: newly diagnosed GD, antithyroid drugs for less than 3 months. Making the TCR library involved RNA that had been extracted from PBMCs. V gave up 3 bases and J gave up 2 bases; unmatched junction bases: 6. From germline, CDR1 is SGHRS and CDR2 YFSETQ. The CDR3 covers 16 residues. This sample is drawn from a study of regulatory T cells in long-lasting Graves disease.

This receptor was identified in a female donor with Graves disease. This sample comprised peripheral blood mononuclear cells (PBMCs), obtained at new diagnosis, from a patient treated with antithyroid drugs. V and J are TRBV5-1 and TRBJ2-3; 10 bases agree with TRBD2. The CDR3 sequence: CASSSQAGGITDTQYF. The CDR3 DNA reads as TGCGCCAGCAGCTCACAAGCGGGAGGGATCACAGATACGCAGTATTTT.